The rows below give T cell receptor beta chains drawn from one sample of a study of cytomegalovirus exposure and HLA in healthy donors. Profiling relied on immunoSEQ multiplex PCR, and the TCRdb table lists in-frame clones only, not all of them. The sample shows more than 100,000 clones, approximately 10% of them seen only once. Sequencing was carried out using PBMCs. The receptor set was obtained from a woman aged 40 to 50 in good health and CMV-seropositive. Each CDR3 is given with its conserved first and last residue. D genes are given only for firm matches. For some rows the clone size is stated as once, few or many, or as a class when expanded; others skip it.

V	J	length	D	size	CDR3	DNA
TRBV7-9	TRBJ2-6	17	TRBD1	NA	CASSFGDRGTGANVLTF	TGTGCCAGCAGCTTCGGGGACAGGGGGACTGGGGCCAACGTCCTGACTTTC
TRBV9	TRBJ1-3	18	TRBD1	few	CASSVHDRVTYSGNTIYF	TGTGCCAGCAGCGTACATGACAGGGTAACCTACTCTGGAAACACCATATATTTT
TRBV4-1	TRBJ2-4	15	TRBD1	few	CASSLQQGAKNIQYF	TGCGCCAGCAGCTTACAACAGGGGGCCAAAAACATTCAGTACTTC
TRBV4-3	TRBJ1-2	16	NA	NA	CASSPGAVPTNYGYTF	TGCGCCAGCAGCCCTGGGGCAGTCCCGACTAACTATGGCTACACCTTC
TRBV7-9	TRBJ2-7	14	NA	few	CASSLVEDTYEQYF	TGTGCCAGCAGCTTAGTTGAGGACACCTACGAGCAGTACTTC
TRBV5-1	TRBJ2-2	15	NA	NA	CASSLGSGNTGELFF	TGCGCCAGCAGCTTGGGTAGTGGGAACACCGGGGAGCTGTTTTTT
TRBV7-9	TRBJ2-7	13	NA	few	CASSLAIGNEQYF	TGTGCCAGCAGCTTAGCGATCGGGAACGAGCAGTACTTC
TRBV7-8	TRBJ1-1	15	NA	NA	CASSLGLRGNTEAFF	TGTGCCAGCAGCTTAGGTCTCAGAGGGAACACTGAAGCTTTCTTT
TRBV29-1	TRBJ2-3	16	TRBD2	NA	CSVESRLAGGTDTQYF	TGCAGCGTTGAATCCCGCCTAGCGGGGGGCACAGATACGCAGTATTTT
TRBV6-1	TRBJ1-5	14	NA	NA	CASSAREVYQPQHF	TGTGCCAGCTCTGCCAGGGAAGTGTATCAGCCCCAGCATTTT
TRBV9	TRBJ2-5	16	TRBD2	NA	CASSVALAATQETQYF	TGTGCCAGCAGCGTAGCGCTAGCGGCTACACAAGAGACCCAGTACTTC
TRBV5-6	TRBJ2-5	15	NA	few	CASSVPDREVETQYF	TGTGCCAGCAGCGTCCCCGACAGGGAGGTAGAGACCCAGTACTTC
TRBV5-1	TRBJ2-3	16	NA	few	CASSLDTTWSTDTQYF	TGCGCCAGCAGCTTGGATACCACTTGGAGCACAGATACGCAGTATTTT
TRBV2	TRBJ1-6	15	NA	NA	CASTTPGHSDSPLHF	TGTGCCAGCACCACCCCGGGACATTCGGATTCACCCCTCCACTTT
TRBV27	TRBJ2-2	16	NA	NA	CASSLTFTSYRGELFF	TGTGCCAGCAGTTTAACTTTCACCTCATATAGAGGGGAGCTGTTTTTT
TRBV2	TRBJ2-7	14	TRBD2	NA	CASRIGGGNYEQYF	TGTGCCAGCAGAATTGGGGGAGGGAACTACGAGCAGTACTTC
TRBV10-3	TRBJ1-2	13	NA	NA	CAISEQGPYGYTF	TGTGCCATCAGTGAGCAGGGCCCCTATGGCTACACCTTC
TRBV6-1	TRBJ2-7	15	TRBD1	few	CASSEYRGTPYEQYF	TGTGCCAGCAGTGAATACAGGGGGACCCCCTACGAGCAGTACTTC
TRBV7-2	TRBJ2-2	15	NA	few	CASSLAVIAGGELFF	TGTGCCAGCAGCTTAGCGGTAATAGCTGGCGGGGAGCTGTTTTTT
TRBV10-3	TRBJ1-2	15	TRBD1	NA	CAIRGGRGALDGYTF	TGTGCCATCAGGGGGGGCAGGGGGGCGTTGGATGGCTACACCTTC
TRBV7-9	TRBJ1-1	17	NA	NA	CASSPDGSAGVNTEAFF	TGTGCCAGCAGCCCTGATGGGTCGGCGGGGGTGAACACTGAAGCTTTCTTT
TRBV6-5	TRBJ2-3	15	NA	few	CASSYSNGDVDTQYF	TGTGCCAGCAGTTACTCAAACGGGGATGTAGATACGCAGTATTTT
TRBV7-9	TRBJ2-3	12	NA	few	CASSPLSDTQYF	TGTGCCAGCAGCCCCTTATCAGATACGCAGTATTTT
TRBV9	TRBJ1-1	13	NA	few	CASSVSVNTEAFF	TGTGCCAGCAGCGTATCGGTGAACACTGAAGCTTTCTTT
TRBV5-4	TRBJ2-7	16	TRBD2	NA	CASSLGGAGGRYEQYF	TGTGCCAGCAGCTTGGGTGGGGCGGGGGGGAGGTACGAGCAGTACTTC
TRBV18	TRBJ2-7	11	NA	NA	CASLAGDEQYF	TGTGCCAGCCTAGCTGGCGACGAGCAGTACTTC
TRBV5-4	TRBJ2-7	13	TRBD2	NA	CASSSPTSDEQYF	TGTGCCAGCAGCTCACCGACTAGCGACGAGCAGTACTTC
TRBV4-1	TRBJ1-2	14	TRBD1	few	CASSLEDRVGGYTF	TGCGCCAGCAGCCTCGAGGACAGGGTGGGTGGCTACACCTTC
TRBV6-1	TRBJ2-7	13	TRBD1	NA	CASSSLTGDEQYF	TGTGCCAGCAGTAGCCTGACAGGGGACGAGCAGTACTTC
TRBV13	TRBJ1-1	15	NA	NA	CASSFRTGKNTEAFF	TGTGCCAGCAGCTTTAGGACGGGAAAGAACACTGAAGCTTTCTTT
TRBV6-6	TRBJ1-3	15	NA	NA	CASSYSGSSGNTIYF	TGTGCCAGCAGTTACTCGGGGAGCTCTGGAAACACCATATATTTT
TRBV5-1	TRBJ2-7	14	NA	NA	CASSWGDSGYEQYF	TGCGCCAGCAGCTGGGGCGACTCGGGCTACGAGCAGTACTTC
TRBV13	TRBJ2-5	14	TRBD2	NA	CASSRGGAQETQYF	TGTGCCAGCAGCCGCGGGGGGGCCCAAGAGACCCAGTACTTC
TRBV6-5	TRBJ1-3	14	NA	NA	CASISVRGRNTIYF	TGTGCCAGCATCTCTGTCAGGGGTAGAAACACCATATATTTT
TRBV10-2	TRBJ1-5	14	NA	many	CASVASLGYQPQHF	TGCGCCAGCGTAGCATCCTTGGGTTATCAGCCCCAGCATTTT
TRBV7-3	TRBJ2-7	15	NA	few	CASSPNRDTSCEQYF	TGTGCCAGCAGCCCCAATCGGGACACCTCTTGCGAGCAGTACTTC